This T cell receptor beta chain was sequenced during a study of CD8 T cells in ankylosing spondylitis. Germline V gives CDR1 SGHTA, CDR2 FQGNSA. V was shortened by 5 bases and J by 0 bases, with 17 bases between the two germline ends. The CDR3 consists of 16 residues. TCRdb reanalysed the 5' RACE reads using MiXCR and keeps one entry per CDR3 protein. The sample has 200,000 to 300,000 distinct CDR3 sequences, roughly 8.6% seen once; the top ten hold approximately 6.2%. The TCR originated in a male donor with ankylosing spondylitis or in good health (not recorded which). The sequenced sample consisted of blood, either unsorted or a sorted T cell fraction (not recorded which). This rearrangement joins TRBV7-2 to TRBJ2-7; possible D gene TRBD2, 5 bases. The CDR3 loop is CASSRTRGPSSYEQYF. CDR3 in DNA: TGTGCCAGCAGCCGCACCCGAGGGCCAAGCTCCTACGAGCAGTACTTC.